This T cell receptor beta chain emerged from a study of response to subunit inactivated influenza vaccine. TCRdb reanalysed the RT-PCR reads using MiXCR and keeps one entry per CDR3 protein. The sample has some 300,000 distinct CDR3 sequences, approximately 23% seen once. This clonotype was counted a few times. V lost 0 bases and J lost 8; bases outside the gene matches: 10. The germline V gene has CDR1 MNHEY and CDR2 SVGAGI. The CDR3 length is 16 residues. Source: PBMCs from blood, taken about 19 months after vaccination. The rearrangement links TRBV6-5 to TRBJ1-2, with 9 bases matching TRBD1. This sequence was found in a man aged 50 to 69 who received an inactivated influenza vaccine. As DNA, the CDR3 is TGTGCCAGCAGTTACTCGAGACAGGGGGGTGCTTCGGGCTACACCTTC. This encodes CASSYSRQGGASGYTF.